A single sample gave rise to the 32 T cell receptor beta chains below, sequenced in a study of spatial heterogeneity in lung cancer. Time point indicated: sample taken at primary tumor resection. Each CDR3 protein gets one entry after TCRdb re-called the 5' RACE reads with MiXCR. The table lists about 130 distinct CDR3 sequences, around 21% of them singletons. The sequenced sample was normal lung tissue next to the tumor, obtained at surgery. The receptors originated from a female donor with early-stage non-small cell lung cancer.

This clonotype is judged hyperexpanded. This beta chain is a stray sequence in a library constructed for alpha chains; its clone size is not meaningful. The CDR3 reads CASSPLLGENIQYF. CDR3 DNA: TGTGCCAGCAGCCCCCTATTGGGGGAAAACATTCAGTACTTC. This rearrangement joins TRBV11-2 to TRBJ2-4; D may match TRBD1 or TRBD2 (5 bases each). Trimming left V 5 bases short and J 5 bases short, with 13 bases between. The CDR3 has 14 amino acids. Per the germline V gene, CDR1 is SGHAT and CDR2 is FQNNGV.

On this clonotype: A library prepared for alpha chains yielded this beta chain as an off-target read; its size is of little meaning. CDR3 residues: CASSLLVSTDTQYF. The CDR3 nucleotides are TGTGCCAGCAGTTTACTCGTCAGCACAGATACGCAGTATTTT. The chain couples TRBV6-5 to TRBJ2-3; the D is unclear. Germline V gives CDR1 MNHEY, CDR2 SVGAGI. Trimming cost V 4 bases and J 0 bases, with 8 bases left between them. The CDR3 loop spans 14 amino acids.

Points on this clonotype: For a library built for alpha chains, this beta chain is a stray read; little rests on its size. The chain employs TRBV12-5 and TRBJ2-1; D is uncertain. V lost 1 base to trimming and J lost 4 bases, with 5 bases between them. This CDR3 region has 13 residues. In germline, CDR1 is LGHNT, CDR2 FRNRAP. Written as DNA, the CDR3 is TGTGCTAGTGGTTTGGAGTTTTACAATGAGCAGTTCTTC. This gives the protein CASGLEFYNEQFF.

Points on this clonotype: A library prepared for alpha chains yielded this beta chain as an off-target read; its size is of little meaning. This sequence joins TRBV20-1 and TRBJ2-1; 14 bases are shared with TRBD2. This CDR3 is 21 amino acids long. The germline gives CDR1 DFQATT, CDR2 SNEGSKA (reference sequence). V shed 6 bases and J 0 bases; nucleotides not matched to a gene: 19. CDR3 residues: CSARIPGTGLAGESSYNEQFF. CDR3 nucleotides: TGCAGTGCAAGAATACCGGGAACGGGACTAGCGGGGGAGAGCTCCTACAATGAGCAGTTCTTC.

In its sample, this clonotype ranks as large. Because this beta chain is a stray read in a library intended to capture alpha chains, its abundance should not be given much weight. The rearrangement uses TRBV19 and TRBJ2-2; D is undetermined. CDR1 is LNHDA and CDR2 is SQIVND in the germline V gene (reference sequence). With 3 bases removed from V and 4 bases from J, the gap between germline ends came to 9 bases. The CDR3 runs to 14 residues. This CDR3 is CASSMPQITGELFF. DNA for the CDR3: TGTGCCAGTAGTATGCCCCAGATCACCGGGGAGCTGTTTTTT.

Sample share makes this clonotype hyperexpanded. With the library built for alpha chains, this beta chain is off target and its frequency is not meaningful. The rearrangement joins TRBV4-3 to TRBJ2-1; D remains ambiguous. Germline V gives CDR1 LGHNA, CDR2 YSLEER. The CDR3 loop spans 12 amino acids. Trimming left V 3 bases short and J 9 bases short, with 9 bases between. CDR3 in DNA: TGCGCCAGCAGCCAGGGGTGGGGTGAGCAGTTCTTC. It codes for CASSQGWGEQFF.

This clonotype was seen more than once but under ten times. A library prepared for alpha chains yielded this beta chain as an off-target read; its size is of little meaning. The J gene is TRBJ2-3, the V gene TRBV9, with TRBD2 matching over 7 bases. The CDR3 runs to 14 residues. Germline trimming cut 5 bases from V and 4 bases from J; bases unmatched to any gene: 7. Germline CDR1 reads SGDLS; CDR2 reads YYNGEE. CDR3 in amino acids: CASSVGGVSDTQYF. The CDR3 DNA follows: TGTGCCAGCAGTGTGGGAGGGGTATCAGATACGCAGTATTTT.

This clonotype appeared a few times. A library made for alpha chains picked up this beta chain off target, so its size means little. This chain joins TRBV7-2 and TRBJ2-1; 8 positions agree with TRBD1. Germline CDR1 SGHTA, CDR2 FQGNSA. The ends lost 5 bases at V and 7 bases at J; junction bases unmatched: 7. CDR3 size: 14 residues. CDR3 in DNA: TGTGCCAGCAGCCTCCGGGACAGGTTGAATGAGCAGTTCTTC. Encoded protein: CASSLRDRLNEQFF.

For this clonotype: For a library built for alpha chains, this beta chain is a stray read; little rests on its size. The V gene is TRBV28, the J gene TRBJ2-4, with D unresolved. V lost 3 bases and J 4 bases, leaving 7 bases between the germline ends. This CDR3 spans 13 amino acids. From germline, CDR1 is MDHEN and CDR2 SYDVKM. The CDR3 DNA reads as TGTGCCAGCAGTTTCCCCCCGAAAAACATTCAGTACTTC. Translated, it gives CASSFPPKNIQYF.

As to this clonotype: A library prepared for alpha chains yielded this beta chain as an off-target read; its size is of little meaning. V gene TRBV7-2 combines with J gene TRBJ2-7; D remains ambiguous. The germline V and J ends were trimmed by 5 bases and 4 bases, with 9 bases remaining between them. Germline V CDR1 and CDR2: SGHTA, FQGNSA. The CDR3 extends over 12 amino acids. The CDR3 is CASSGISYEQYV. CDR3 nucleotides: TGTGCCAGCAGCGGGATTTCTTACGAGCAGTACGTC.

Concerning this clonotype itself: Being off target in a library aimed at alpha chains, this beta chain has a size of little meaning. The CDR3 coding sequence is TGCGCCAGCAGTCAGAGGGCAGACCAAGAGACCCAGTACTTC. Amino acids: CASSQRADQETQYF. V is TRBV23-1 and J is TRBJ2-5; a weak D match, TRBD2 (5 bases). TRBV23-1 carries the ORF label, with uncertain function. V was shortened by 3 bases and J by 0 bases, with 8 bases between the two germline ends. CDR3 length: 14 amino acids.

Regarding this clonotype: This beta chain is a stray sequence in a library constructed for alpha chains; its clone size is not meaningful. The chain combines TRBV7-8 with TRBJ2-5; D is possibly TRBD1 or TRBD2 (6 bases each). CDR3 size: 14 residues. V was shortened by 1 base and J by 2 bases, with 8 bases between the two germline ends. CDR1 SGHVS and CDR2 FQNEAQ come from the germline V gene. The CDR3 region is CASSLEGGQETQYF. The CDR3 DNA reads TGTGCCAGCAGCTTAGAGGGGGGTCAAGAGACCCAGTACTTC.

Points on this clonotype: Because the library targeted alpha chains, this beta chain is an off-target read whose size means little. The chain links TRBV5-6 to TRBJ2-1; TRBD2 aligns across 8 bases. The CDR3 is made up of 14 amino acids. The germline gives CDR1 SGHDT, CDR2 YYEEEE. Losses at the gene ends were 5 bases for V and 5 bases for J; bases not matched to a gene: 6. CDR3: CASSLGLADNEQFF. The CDR3 nucleotides are TGTGCCAGCAGTCTAGGACTAGCTGACAATGAGCAGTTCTTC.

Notes on this clonotype: The library was prepared for alpha chains; this beta chain is a stray read, so its frequency means little. The chain recombines TRBV7-8 with TRBJ2-2; D gene uncertain. The V gene's germline CDR1 is SGHVS and CDR2 FQNEAQ. CDR3 length: 14 amino acids. The V end was cut by 5 bases, the J end by 0 bases, with 7 bases between. The DNA for the CDR3 is TGTGCCAGCAGCGCGGATACGAACACCGGGGAGCTGTTTTTT. This gives the protein CASSADTNTGELFF.

Of note for this clonotype: This beta chain came through as a stray read in a library set up for alpha chains, and its size says little. The V call is TRBV5-4, the J call TRBJ2-5; D ambiguous. V was cut by 0 bases and J by 2 bases, with 8 bases left in between. Germline lookup yields CDR1 SGHNT and CDR2 YYREEE (reference sequence). CDR3 length equals 14 residues. The chain's CDR3 is CASSLGQKQETQYF. The CDR3 nucleotides read TGTGCCAGCAGCTTGGGGCAGAAGCAAGAGACCCAGTACTTC. Supplemented by reference TRBV5-4 and TRBJ2-5, the full variable domain reads ETGVTQSPTHLIKTRGQQVTLRCSSQSGHNTVSWYQQALGQGPQFIFQYYREEENGRGNFPPRFSGLQFPNYSSELNVNALELDDSALYLCASSLGQKQETQYFGPGTRLLVL.

On this clonotype: Because the library targeted alpha chains, this beta chain is an off-target read whose size means little. V is TRBV12-3 or TRBV12-4 and J is TRBJ1-1; D is perhaps TRBD1 (5 bases). This CDR3 has 14 amino acids. V gave up 2 bases and J gave up 3 bases, with 10 bases separating them. CDR3 DNA: TGTGCCAGCAGTTTAAGGGGTACGGACACTGAAGCTTTCTTT. Protein product: CASSLRGTDTEAFF.

This clonotype is labeled as hyperexpanded (1% or more). The library was designed around alpha chains, so this beta chain is a stray read whose abundance carries little weight. The rearrangement links TRBV7-8 to TRBJ2-3; 8 bases map to TRBD1. Germline-derived CDR1 and CDR2 are SGHVS and FQNEAQ. The CDR3 is made up of 16 amino acids. J was trimmed by 1 base and V by 5 bases; bases with no gene match: 8. CDR3 protein: CASSPRTGMGTDTQYF. CDR3 DNA sequence: TGTGCCAGCAGCCCGCGGACAGGGATGGGCACAGATACGCAGTATTTT.

Concerning this clonotype itself: A single base separates this from a much larger clone, so it may be a read error. This beta chain represents an off-target read in a library built for alpha chains; its size is of limited meaning. The chain is built from TRBV29-1 and TRBJ2-1; 7 nucleotides align to TRBD2. Germline CDR1 reads SQVTM; CDR2 reads ANQGSEA. Losses at the gene ends were 8 bases for V and 8 bases for J; bases not matched to a gene: 21. This CDR3 region has 16 residues. CDR3 in DNA: TGCAGCCCTGTGGCGCGGGGACTAACGGGAGCGCATGAGCAGTTCTTC. It yields the protein CSPVARGLTGAHEQFF.

This clonotype occurred a few times. This beta chain slipped into a library made for alpha chains as a stray read, so its size is not meaningful. J is TRBJ2-5 and V is TRBV24-1, with D possibly matching TRBD2 (6 bases). The germline V and J ends were trimmed by 4 bases and 2 bases, with 10 bases remaining between them. The CDR3 loop spans 14 amino acids. Germline CDR1 KGHDR, CDR2 SFDVKD. CDR3 DNA: TGTGCCACCAGTGACTGGGACTTACAAGAGACCCAGTACTTC. This translates into CATSDWDLQETQYF.

This clonotype counts as large. The library was built for alpha chains, so this beta chain is an off-target read and its size means little. The CDR3 region is CASSWSGRALEQYF. CDR3 nucleotide sequence: TGTGCCAGCAGTTGGTCCGGGAGGGCCCTCGAGCAGTACTTC. The rearrangement links TRBV12-3 or TRBV12-4 to TRBJ2-7, with 8 bases identical to TRBD2. Unmatched junction bases numbered 8, after V lost 4 bases and J lost 6 bases. The CDR3 covers 14 residues.

This clonotype has a handful of counts. This beta chain is an off-target read within a library intended for alpha chains, so its frequency means little. The rearrangement links TRBV24-1 to TRBJ2-1; no firm D call. Trimming shortened V by 1 base and J by 2 bases, and 5 bases separated the two germline ends. Per the germline V gene, CDR1 is KGHDR and CDR2 is SFDVKD. There are 14 residues in the CDR3. This CDR3 is CATSDLVAYNEQFF. Here the CDR3 DNA reads TGTGCCACCAGTGATTTAGTGGCCTACAATGAGCAGTTCTTC.

Of note for this clonotype: The library was designed around alpha chains, so this beta chain is a stray read whose abundance carries little weight. The chain links TRBV5-6 to TRBJ2-7; unclear D gene. Trimming cost V 2 bases and J 1 base, with 10 bases left between them. Germline CDR1 and CDR2: SGHDT and YYEEEE. This CDR3 is 14 amino acids long. The CDR3 sequence: CASSFRSRSYEQYV. The CDR3 DNA sequence: TGTGCCAGCAGCTTCCGGTCTCGGTCCTACGAGCAGTACGTC.

This clonotype appeared a few times. This beta chain turned up in a library designed for alpha chains; as an off-target read, its abundance says little. This rearrangement joins TRBV12-3 or TRBV12-4 to TRBJ2-5; D uncertain. The CDR3 is 13 amino acids. Trimming took off 3 bases at V and 2 bases at J, with 7 bases between the two ends. In nucleotides, the CDR3 is TGTGCCAGCAGTTTTGTCAGGCAAGAGACCCAGTACTTC. This codes for CASSFVRQETQYF.

This clonotype is deemed large (0.1 to 1%). As an off-target read in a library built for alpha chains, this beta chain has a frequency of little significance. The chain links TRBV29-1 to TRBJ2-5; perhaps TRBD1 as D (5 bases). The germline V and J ends were trimmed by 4 bases and 1 base, with 13 bases remaining between them. CDR1 and CDR2 (germline): SQVTM, ANQGSEA. This CDR3 comprises 14 residues. The CDR3 region is CSVVRRVGQETQYF. The CDR3 bases are TGCAGCGTTGTCCGCAGGGTGGGCCAAGAGACCCAGTACTTC.

To note about this clonotype: The library was designed around alpha chains, so this beta chain is a stray read whose abundance carries little weight. The chain couples TRBV6-1 to TRBJ2-7; D is perhaps TRBD1 (7 bases). The CDR3 loop spans 14 amino acids. From germline, CDR1 is MNHNS and CDR2 SASEGT. The V and J ends lost 5 bases and 1 base respectively, with 12 bases between them. This CDR3 reads CASSPGGRSYEQYV. The CDR3 DNA is TGTGCCAGCAGTCCAGGGGGGAGATCCTACGAGCAGTACGTC.

By sample share, this clonotype is hyperexpanded. The library was built for alpha chains, so this beta chain is an off-target read and its size means little. This chain uses TRBV5-4 with TRBJ2-3; D not certain. The CDR3 covers 11 residues. The germline V gene encodes CDR1 SGHNT and CDR2 YYREEE (reference sequence). Trimming cost V 4 bases and J 4 bases, with 4 bases left between them. CDR3: CASSLSDTQYF. CDR3 nucleotides: TGTGCCAGCAGCCTCTCAGATACGCAGTATTTT.

Remarks on this clonotype: The size of this beta chain means little, since it is a stray read in a library made for alpha chains. The chain employs TRBV24-1 and TRBJ2-5; D might be TRBD2 (5 bases). The CDR3 consists of 14 residues. With 4 bases removed from V and 2 bases from J, the gap between germline ends came to 10 bases. CDR1 KGHDR and CDR2 SFDVKD come from the germline V gene. CDR3 in amino acids: CATSDSDLQETQYF. For the CDR3, the DNA is TGTGCCACCAGTGACTCGGACTTACAAGAGACCCAGTACTTC.

This clonotype came up a few times. This beta chain is off target for a library built for alpha chains, so its abundance means little. The chain has TRBV7-2 and TRBJ2-7; 8 nucleotides line up with TRBD2. V dropped 4 bases and J dropped 5; count of bases not matched to a gene: 4. The CDR3 consists of 13 residues. In germline, CDR1 is SGHTA, CDR2 FQGNSA. The CDR3 here is CASSSNSGNEQYF. The CDR3 bases are TGTGCCAGCAGCTCAAATAGCGGGAACGAGCAGTACTTC.

The table lists this clonotype with a few counts. This beta chain was picked up by a library intended for alpha chains and is off target, so its count carries little meaning. V gene TRBV6-1 combines with J gene TRBJ2-3; D is unclear. Germline CDR1 reads MNHNS; CDR2 reads SASEGT. V was clipped by 2 bases and J by 2 bases, with 8 bases between them. The CDR3 runs to 14 residues. This chain's CDR3 is CASSETLLTDTQYF. CDR3 DNA: TGTGCCAGCAGTGAAACCCTCCTCACAGATACGCAGTATTTT.

This clonotype was found a few times. The library was designed around alpha chains, so this beta chain is a stray read whose abundance carries little weight. This rearrangement joins TRBV7-9 to TRBJ2-2; TRBD1 is a possible D gene (5 bases). Germline CDR1 is SEHNR and CDR2 is FQNEAQ (reference sequence). V lost 2 bases and J lost 6, with 7 bases in between. The CDR3 is made up of 13 amino acids. CDR3 DNA sequence: TGTGCCAGCAGCTTATGGGGCGCCGGGGAGCTGTTTTTT. The encoded protein is CASSLWGAGELFF.

This clonotype is hyperexpanded. In a library made to pick up alpha chains, this beta chain is a stray read with a size that means little. J is TRBJ2-1 and V is TRBV20-1, with D perhaps TRBD2 (5 bases). The germline gives CDR1 DFQATT, CDR2 SNEGSKA (reference sequence). CDR3 size: 16 residues. V gave up 0 bases and J gave up 3 bases, with 15 bases separating them. Written as DNA, the CDR3 is TGCAGTGCTAGAGATCAGATAGCGCGAAGCTACAATGAGCAGTTCTTC. It translates to CSARDQIARSYNEQFF.

By frequency in the sample, this clonotype is large. The size of this beta chain means little, since it is a stray read in a library made for alpha chains. The chain recombines TRBV30 with TRBJ2-5; TRBD1 matches at 9 bases. Per the germline V gene, CDR1 is GTSNPN and CDR2 is SVGIG (reference sequence). The CDR3 totals 11 residues. Trimming took 3 bases from V and 7 from J; bases not matched to a gene: 0. In nucleotides, the CDR3 is TGTGCCTGGAGGACAGGGGGGACCCAGTACTTC. This codes for CAWRTGGTQYF.